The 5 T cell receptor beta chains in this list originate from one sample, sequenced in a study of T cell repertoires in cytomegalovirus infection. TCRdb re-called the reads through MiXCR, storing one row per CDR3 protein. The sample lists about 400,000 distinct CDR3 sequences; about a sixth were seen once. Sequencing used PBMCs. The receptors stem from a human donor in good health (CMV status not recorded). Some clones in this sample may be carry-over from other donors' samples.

The CDR3 DNA is TGTGCCAGCAGAATTGACACCACAGATACGCAGTATTTT. It translates to CASRIDTTDTQYF. The chain recombines TRBV14 with TRBJ2-3; D is ambiguous. Trimming pared 6 bases from V and 2 bases from J, leaving 9 bases between. The germline V gene encodes CDR1 SGHDN and CDR2 FVKESK. CDR3 size: 13 residues.

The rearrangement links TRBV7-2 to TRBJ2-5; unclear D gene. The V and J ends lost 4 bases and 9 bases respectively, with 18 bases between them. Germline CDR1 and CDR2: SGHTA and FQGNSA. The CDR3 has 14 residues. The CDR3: CASSSDPTLVAQYF. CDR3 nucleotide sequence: TGTGCCAGCAGCTCGGACCCTACCTTAGTGGCCCAGTACTTC.

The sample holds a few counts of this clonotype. The CDR3, as DNA: TGTGCCAGCAGCCCCGACAGCTTCACGCAGTATTTT. The encoded protein is CASSPDSFTQYF. The rearrangement joins TRBV7-2 to TRBJ2-3; TRBD1 might be the D (5 bases). V was cut by 5 bases and J by 9 bases, with 12 bases left in between. From germline, CDR1 is SGHTA and CDR2 FQGNSA. The CDR3 loop spans 12 amino acids. The full variable domain, its missing parts supplied by reference TRBV7-2 and TRBJ2-3, is GAGVSQSPSNKVTEKGKDVELRCDPISGHTALYWYRQSLGQGLEFLIYFQGNSAPDKSGLPSDRFSAERTGGSVSTLTIQRTQQEDSAVYLCASSPDSFTQYFGPGTRLTVL.

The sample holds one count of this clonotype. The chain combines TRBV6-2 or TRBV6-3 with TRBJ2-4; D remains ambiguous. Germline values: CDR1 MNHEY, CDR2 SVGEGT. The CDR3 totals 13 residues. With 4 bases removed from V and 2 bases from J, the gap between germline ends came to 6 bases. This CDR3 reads CASSWGTKNIQYF. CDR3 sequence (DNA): TGTGCCAGCAGTTGGGGAACCAAAAACATTCAGTACTTC.

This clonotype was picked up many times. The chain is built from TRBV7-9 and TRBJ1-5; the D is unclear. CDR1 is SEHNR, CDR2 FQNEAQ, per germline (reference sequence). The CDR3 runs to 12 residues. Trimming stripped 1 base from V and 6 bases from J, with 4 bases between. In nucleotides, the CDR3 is TGTGCCAGCAGCTTAGGGGTTCAGCCCCAGCATTTT. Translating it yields CASSLGVQPQHF. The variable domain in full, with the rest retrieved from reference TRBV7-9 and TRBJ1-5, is DTGVSQNPRHKITKRGQNVTFRCDPISEHNRLYWYRQTLGQGPEFLTYFQNEAQLEKSRLLSDRFSAERPKGSFSTLEIQRTEQGDSAMYLCASSLGVQPQHFGDGTRLSIL.